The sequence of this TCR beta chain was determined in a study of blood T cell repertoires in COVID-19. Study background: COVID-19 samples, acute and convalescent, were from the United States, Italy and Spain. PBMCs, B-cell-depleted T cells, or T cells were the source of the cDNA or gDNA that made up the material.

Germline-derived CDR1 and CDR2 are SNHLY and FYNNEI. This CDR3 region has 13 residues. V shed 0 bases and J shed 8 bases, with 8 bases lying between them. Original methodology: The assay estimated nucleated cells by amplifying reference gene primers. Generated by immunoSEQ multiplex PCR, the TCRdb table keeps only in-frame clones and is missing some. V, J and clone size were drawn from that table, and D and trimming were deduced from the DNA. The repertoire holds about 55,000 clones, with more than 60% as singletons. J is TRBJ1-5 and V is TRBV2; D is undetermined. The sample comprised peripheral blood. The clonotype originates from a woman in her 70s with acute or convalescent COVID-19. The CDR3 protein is CASSEAVLEPQHF. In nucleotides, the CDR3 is TGTGCCAGCAGTGAAGCCGTCCTAGAGCCCCAGCATTTT.